This T cell receptor (beta chain) was sequenced in a study of Graves' ophthalmopathy and Graves' hyperthyroidism. Note on this clonotype: Its cognate antigen is unknown.

Study-wide results and limits: The model's prediction of ophthalmopathy progression had roughly 71% sensitivity and roughly 72% specificity. In blood appeared most of the expanded thyroid clonotypes whose frequency exceeded 0.001.

Stable hyperthyroidism was defined by absence of ophthalmopathy within 18 months of follow-up. RNA transcripts were the template, and TCR beta CDR3 regions were amplified from them. In the first round, RT-PCR was carried out with HTBI primers, and a multiplex PCR formed the second round. TCRdb re-analysed the multiplex PCR reads in MiXCR, keeping a single row per CDR3 protein. The sample contains 400,000 to 450,000 distinct CDR3 sequences, under 25% of which appear only once. The CDR3 covers 15 residues. V dropped 7 bases and J dropped 6 bases, with 18 bases sitting between them. Germline values: CDR1 SGHTA, CDR2 FQGNSA.

The sample taken for sequencing was peripheral blood. The sequence was obtained from a woman under 30 with stable Graves' hyperthyroidism. V usage is TRBV7-2 and J usage is TRBJ2-2, with D hard to call. CDR3 region: CASKRPRAPPGELFF. The CDR3 nucleotides read TGTGCCAGCAAAAGGCCCAGAGCCCCCCCCGGGGAGCTGTTTTTT.